This TCR beta chain was retrieved from a study of blood T cell repertoires in COVID-19. Study-wide context: Sites in the United States, Italy and Spain provided acute and convalescent COVID-19 samples. Sources were T cells, B-cell-depleted T cells, or PBMCs; the material itself was cDNA or gDNA.

CDR3 size: 17 residues. Trimming removed 0 bases from V and 5 bases from J; junction bases left unmatched: 12. Germline V CDR1 and CDR2: KGHDR, SFDVKD. In the study's own analysis: Reference gene primer amplification yielded estimated nucleated cell counts. TCRdb's table, derived via immunoSEQ multiplex PCR, lists solely in-frame clones and lacks some. The D gene and trimming were derived from the DNA, and the V and J assignments and clone size from that table. The sample includes about 20,000 clones, 80% to 90% of them seen just once. Source material: peripheral blood. The clonotype was recovered from a human donor in a cohort sampled during active COVID-19. The chain joins TRBV24-1 to TRBJ2-7; 7 nucleotides align to TRBD2. CDR3: CATSDLGWGGRIDEQYF. CDR3 nucleotides: TGTGCCACCAGTGATTTGGGGTGGGGCGGGAGAATCGACGAGCAGTACTTC.